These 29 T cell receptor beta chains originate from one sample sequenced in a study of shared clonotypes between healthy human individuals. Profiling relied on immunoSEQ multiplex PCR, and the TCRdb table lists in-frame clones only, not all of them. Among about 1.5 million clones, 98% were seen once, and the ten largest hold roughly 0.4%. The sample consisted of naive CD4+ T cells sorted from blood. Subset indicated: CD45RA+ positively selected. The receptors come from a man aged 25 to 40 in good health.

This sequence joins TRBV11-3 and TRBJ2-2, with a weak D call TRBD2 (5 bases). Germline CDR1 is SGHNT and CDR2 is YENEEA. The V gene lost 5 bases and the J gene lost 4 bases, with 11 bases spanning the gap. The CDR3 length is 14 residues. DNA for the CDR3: TGTGCCAGCAGCCCCAGCGGAGGCACCGGGGAGCTGTTTTTT. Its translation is CASSPSGGTGELFF. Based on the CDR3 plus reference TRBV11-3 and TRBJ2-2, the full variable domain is EAGVVQSPRYKIIEKKQPVAFWCNPISGHNTLYWYLQNLGQGPELLIRYENEEAVDDSQLPKDRFSAERLKGVDSTLKIQPAELGDSAVYLCASSPSGGTGELFFGEGSRLTVL.

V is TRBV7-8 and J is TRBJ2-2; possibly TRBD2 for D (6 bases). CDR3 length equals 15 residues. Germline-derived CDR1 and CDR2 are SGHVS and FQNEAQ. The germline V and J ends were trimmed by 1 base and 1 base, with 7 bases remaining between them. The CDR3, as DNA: TGTGCCAGCAGCTTAGTCGGGGGGAACACCGGGGAGCTGTTTTTT. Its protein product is CASSLVGGNTGELFF.

DNA of the CDR3: TGTGCCAGCAGCCCCTTGTGGGGGCGAAACACTGAAGCTTTCTTT. Its protein is CASSPLWGRNTEAFF. J is TRBJ1-1 and V is TRBV11-2; a weak D match, TRBD1 (6 bases). Trimming pared 5 bases from V and 2 bases from J, leaving 15 bases between. Germline V gene data show CDR1 as SGHAT and CDR2 as FQNNGV. The CDR3 has 15 residues.

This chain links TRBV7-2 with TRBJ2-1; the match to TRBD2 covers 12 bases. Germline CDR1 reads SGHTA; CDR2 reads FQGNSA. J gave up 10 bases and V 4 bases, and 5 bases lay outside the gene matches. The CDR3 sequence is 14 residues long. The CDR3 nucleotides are TGTGCCAGCAGCTCCCTAGCGGGAGGGGGAGAGCAGTTCTTC. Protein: CASSSLAGGGEQFF.

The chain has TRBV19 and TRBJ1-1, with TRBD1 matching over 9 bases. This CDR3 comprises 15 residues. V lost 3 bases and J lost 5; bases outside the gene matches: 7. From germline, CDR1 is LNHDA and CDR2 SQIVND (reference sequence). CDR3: CASSINRGRGTEAFF. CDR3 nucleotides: TGTGCCAGTAGTATCAACAGGGGGCGCGGAACTGAAGCTTTCTTT.

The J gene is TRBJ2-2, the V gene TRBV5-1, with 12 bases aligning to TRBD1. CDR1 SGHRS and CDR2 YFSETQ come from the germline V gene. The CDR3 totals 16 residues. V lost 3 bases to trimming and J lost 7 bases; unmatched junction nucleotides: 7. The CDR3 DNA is TGCGCCAGCAGCTCCGGGACAGGGGGCGGAAGCGGGGAGCTGTTTTTT. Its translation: CASSSGTGGGSGELFF.

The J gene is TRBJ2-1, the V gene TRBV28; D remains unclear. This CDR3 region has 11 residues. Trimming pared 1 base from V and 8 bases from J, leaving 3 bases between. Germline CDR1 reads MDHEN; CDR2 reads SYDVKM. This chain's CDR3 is CASSLLDEQFF. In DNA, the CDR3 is TGTGCCAGCAGTTTATTGGATGAGCAGTTCTTC.

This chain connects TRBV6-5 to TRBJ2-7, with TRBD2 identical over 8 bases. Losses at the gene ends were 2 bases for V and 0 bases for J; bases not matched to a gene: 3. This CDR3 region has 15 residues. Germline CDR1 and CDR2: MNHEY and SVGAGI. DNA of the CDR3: TGTGCCAGCAGTTACATAGCGGGGAGCTCCTACGAGCAGTACTTC. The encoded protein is CASSYIAGSSYEQYF.

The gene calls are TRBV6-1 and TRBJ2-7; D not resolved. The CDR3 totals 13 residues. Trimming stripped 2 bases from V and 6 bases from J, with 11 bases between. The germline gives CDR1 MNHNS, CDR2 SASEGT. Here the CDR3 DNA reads TGTGCCAGCAGTGAACTGTTGATAGGCGAGCAGTACTTC. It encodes CASSELLIGEQYF.

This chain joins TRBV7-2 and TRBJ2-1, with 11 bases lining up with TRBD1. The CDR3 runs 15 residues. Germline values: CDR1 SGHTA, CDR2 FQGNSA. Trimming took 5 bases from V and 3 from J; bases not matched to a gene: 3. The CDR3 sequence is CASSTGTGGYNEQFF. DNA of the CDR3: TGTGCCAGCAGCACCGGGACAGGGGGCTACAATGAGCAGTTCTTC.

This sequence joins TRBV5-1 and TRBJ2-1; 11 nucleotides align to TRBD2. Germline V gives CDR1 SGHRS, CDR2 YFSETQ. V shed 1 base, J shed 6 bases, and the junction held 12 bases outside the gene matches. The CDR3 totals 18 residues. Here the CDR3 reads CASSLFFSGRVGRNEQFF. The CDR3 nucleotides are TGCGCCAGCAGCTTGTTTTTTAGCGGGAGGGTTGGGCGCAATGAGCAGTTCTTC.

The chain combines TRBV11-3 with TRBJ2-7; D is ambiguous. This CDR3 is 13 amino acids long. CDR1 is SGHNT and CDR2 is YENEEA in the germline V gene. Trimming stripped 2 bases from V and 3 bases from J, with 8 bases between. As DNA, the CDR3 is TGTGCCAGCAGCTTAAGGGTAGGCTACGAGCAGTACTTC. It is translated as CASSLRVGYEQYF.

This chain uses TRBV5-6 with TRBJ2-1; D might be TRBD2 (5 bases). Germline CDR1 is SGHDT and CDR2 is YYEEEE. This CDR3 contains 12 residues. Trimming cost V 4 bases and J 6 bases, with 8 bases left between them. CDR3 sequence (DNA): TGTGCCAGCAGCCACCGGGGCAATGAGCAGTTCTTC. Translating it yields CASSHRGNEQFF. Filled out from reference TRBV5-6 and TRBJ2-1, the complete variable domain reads DAGVTQSPTHLIKTRGQQVTLRCSPKSGHDTVSWYQQALGQGPQFIFQYYEEEERQRGNFPDRFSGHQFPNYSSELNVNALLLGDSALYLCASSHRGNEQFFGPGTRLTVL.

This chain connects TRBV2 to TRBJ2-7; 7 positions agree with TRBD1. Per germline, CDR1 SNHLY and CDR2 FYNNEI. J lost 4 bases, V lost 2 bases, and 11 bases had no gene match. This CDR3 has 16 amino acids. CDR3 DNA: TGTGCCAGCAGTGAAATGGGGACAGCTCGGTTTTACGAGCAGTACTTC. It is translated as CASSEMGTARFYEQYF.

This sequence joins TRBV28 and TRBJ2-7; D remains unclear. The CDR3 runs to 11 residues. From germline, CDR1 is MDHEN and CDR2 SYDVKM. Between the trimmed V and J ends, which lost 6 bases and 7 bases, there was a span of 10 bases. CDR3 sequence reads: CASRELREQYF. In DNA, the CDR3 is TGTGCCAGCAGAGAACTGCGAGAGCAGTACTTC.

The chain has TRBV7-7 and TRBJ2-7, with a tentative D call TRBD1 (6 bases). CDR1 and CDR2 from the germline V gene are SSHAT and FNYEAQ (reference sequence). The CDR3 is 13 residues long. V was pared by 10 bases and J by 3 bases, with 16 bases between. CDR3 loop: CATDSQGDYEQYF. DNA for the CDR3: TGTGCCACGGACTCACAGGGTGACTACGAGCAGTACTTC.

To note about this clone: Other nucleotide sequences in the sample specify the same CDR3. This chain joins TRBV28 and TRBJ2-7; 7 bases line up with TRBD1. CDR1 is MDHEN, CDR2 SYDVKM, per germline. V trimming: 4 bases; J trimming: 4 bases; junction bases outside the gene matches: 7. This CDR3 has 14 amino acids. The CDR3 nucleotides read TGTGCCAGCAGTTCGACAGGGCCACCTTACGAGCAGTACTTC. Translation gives CASSSTGPPYEQYF.

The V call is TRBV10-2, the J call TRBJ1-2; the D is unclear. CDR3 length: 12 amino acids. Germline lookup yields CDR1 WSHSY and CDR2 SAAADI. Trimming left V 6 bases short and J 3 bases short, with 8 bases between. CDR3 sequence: CASRDGYYGYTF. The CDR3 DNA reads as TGCGCCAGCAGGGACGGATACTATGGCTACACCTTC.

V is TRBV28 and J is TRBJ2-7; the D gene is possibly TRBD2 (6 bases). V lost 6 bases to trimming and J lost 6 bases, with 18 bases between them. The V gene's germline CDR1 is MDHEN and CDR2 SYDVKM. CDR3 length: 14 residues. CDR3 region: CASRSEGRMSEQYF. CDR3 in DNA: TGTGCCAGCAGATCGGAGGGGAGGATGAGCGAGCAGTACTTC.

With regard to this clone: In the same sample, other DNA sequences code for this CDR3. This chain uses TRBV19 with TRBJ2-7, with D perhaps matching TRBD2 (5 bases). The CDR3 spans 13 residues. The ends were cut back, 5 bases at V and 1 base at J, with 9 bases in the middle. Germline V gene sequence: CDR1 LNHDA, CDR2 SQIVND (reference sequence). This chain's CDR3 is CASSRTGSYEQYF. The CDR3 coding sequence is TGTGCCAGTAGTCGCACGGGGTCCTACGAGCAGTACTTC.

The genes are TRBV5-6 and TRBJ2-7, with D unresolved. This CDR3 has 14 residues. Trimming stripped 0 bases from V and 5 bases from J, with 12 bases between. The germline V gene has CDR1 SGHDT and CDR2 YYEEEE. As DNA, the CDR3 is TGTGCCAGCAGCTTGGTAGGAAGGGAACACGAGCAGTACTTC. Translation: CASSLVGREHEQYF.

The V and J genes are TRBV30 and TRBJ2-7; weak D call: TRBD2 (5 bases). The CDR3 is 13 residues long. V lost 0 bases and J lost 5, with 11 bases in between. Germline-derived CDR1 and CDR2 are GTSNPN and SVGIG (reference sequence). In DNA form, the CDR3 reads TGTGCCTGGAGTGTACTAGGCGTGAACGAGCAGTACTTC. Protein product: CAWSVLGVNEQYF.

In nucleotides, the CDR3 is TGTGCCAGCTCACCCCCAGCGGGCCAGGGTAATGAGCAGTTCTTC. Translating it yields CASSPPAGQGNEQFF. The V gene is TRBV18, the J gene TRBJ2-1, with a tentative D call TRBD2 (6 bases). The CDR3 has 15 residues. Germline CDR1 and CDR2: KGHSH and LQKENI. V lost 3 bases and J lost 7, with 16 bases in between.

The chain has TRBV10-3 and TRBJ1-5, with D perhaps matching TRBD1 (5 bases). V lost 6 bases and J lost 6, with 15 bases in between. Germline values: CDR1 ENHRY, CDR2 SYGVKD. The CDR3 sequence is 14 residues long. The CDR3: CAISEAGGGQPQHF. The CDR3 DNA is TGTGCCATCAGCGAAGCGGGGGGGGGTCAGCCCCAGCATTTT.

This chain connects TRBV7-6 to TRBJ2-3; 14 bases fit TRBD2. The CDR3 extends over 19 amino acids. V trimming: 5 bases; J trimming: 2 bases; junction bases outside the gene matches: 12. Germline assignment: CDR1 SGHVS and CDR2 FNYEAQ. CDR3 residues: CASSAARLAGGRPTDTQYF. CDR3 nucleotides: TGTGCCAGCAGCGCTGCGAGACTAGCGGGAGGGAGGCCCACAGATACGCAGTATTTT.

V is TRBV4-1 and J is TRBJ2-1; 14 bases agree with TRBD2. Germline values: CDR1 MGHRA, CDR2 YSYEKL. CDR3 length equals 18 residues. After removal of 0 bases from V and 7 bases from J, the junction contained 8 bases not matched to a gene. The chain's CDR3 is CASSQERGLAGGINEQFF. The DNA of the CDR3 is TGCGCCAGCAGCCAAGAAAGAGGACTAGCGGGAGGTATAAATGAGCAGTTCTTC.

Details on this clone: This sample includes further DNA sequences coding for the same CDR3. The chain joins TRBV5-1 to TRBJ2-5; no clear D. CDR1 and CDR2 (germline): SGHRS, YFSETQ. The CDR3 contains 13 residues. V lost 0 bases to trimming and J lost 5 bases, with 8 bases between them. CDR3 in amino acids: CASSLVPQETQYF. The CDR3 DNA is TGCGCCAGCAGCTTGGTCCCACAGGAGACCCAGTACTTC.

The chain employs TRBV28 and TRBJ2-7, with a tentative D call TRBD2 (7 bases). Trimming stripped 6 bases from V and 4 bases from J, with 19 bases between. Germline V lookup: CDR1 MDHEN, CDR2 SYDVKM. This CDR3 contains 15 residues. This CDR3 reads CASSTVVRGGYEQYF. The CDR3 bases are TGTGCCAGCAGCACCGTAGTAAGGGGGGGGTACGAGCAGTACTTC.

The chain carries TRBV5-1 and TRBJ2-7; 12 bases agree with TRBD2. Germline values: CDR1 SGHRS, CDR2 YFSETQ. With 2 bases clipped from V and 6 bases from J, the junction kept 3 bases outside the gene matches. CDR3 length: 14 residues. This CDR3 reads CASSFLAGGPEQYF. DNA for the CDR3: TGCGCCAGCAGCTTCCTAGCGGGAGGGCCCGAGCAGTACTTC. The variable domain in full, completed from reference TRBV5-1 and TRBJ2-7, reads KAGVTQTPRYLIKTRGQQVTLSCSPISGHRSVSWYQQTPGQGLQFLFEYFSETQRNKGNFPGRFSGRQFSNSRSEMNVSTLELGDSALYLCASSFLAGGPEQYFGPGTRLTVT.